This entry is about one T cell receptor beta chain. Its antigen is not known. This specimen belongs to a study of cytomegalovirus exposure and HLA in healthy donors. PCR employed 60 Vbeta and 13 Jbeta primers. The method was immunoSEQ multiplex PCR; TCRdb's version includes in-frame clones alone and lacks a portion of them. This sample's table reports about 200,000 clones. The germline V gene encodes CDR1 PRHDT and CDR2 FYEKMQ (reference sequence). V was cut by 0 bases and J by 0 bases, with 8 bases left in between. The CDR3 consists of 15 residues. Study results and caveats: Most TCR sequences were rare, but some public TCRs occurred in many donors. Highly shared variants forming one cluster were likely a sequencing artifact. A missense variant in DCLRE1C was later tied to TCR beta V- and J-gene trimming. In a later analysis, DRB1 alleles had the most associated TCRs; HLA-C alleles the fewest.

The origin of this receptor is a man aged 25-40 years in good health and CMV-seronegative. V and J are TRBV13 and TRBJ2-5; D is unclear. Input material: PBMCs. CDR3: CASSLGSMYQETQYF. DNA for the CDR3: TGTGCCAGCAGCTTAGGGTCTATGTACCAAGAGACCCAGTACTTC.